This is a list of T cell receptor beta chains from one sample in a study of T cell repertoires in cytomegalovirus infection. TCRdb ran MiXCR on the reads and lists one entry per CDR3 protein. The table includes hundreds of thousands of distinct CDR3 sequences, roughly a quarter detected once. Source material: CD8+ T cells from PBMCs. These receptors were taken from a human donor in good health (CMV status not recorded). Some clones in this sample may be carry-over from other donors' samples. Both conserved end residues are part of each CDR3. Some rows have no size entry. The others give once, few or many, or a class for an expanded clone.

CDR3: CSVEILDNSYEQYF; V: TRBV29-1; J: TRBJ2-7; size: .
CDR3: CASMGKGWTIQYF; V: TRBV7-9; J: TRBJ2-4; size: few
CDR3: CASSPTASLYGYTF; V: TRBV7-3; J: TRBJ1-2; size: few
CDR3: CAISEGGTEIYGYTF; V: TRBV10-3; J: TRBJ1-2; size: few
CDR3: CASSYSAGGLLYQETQYF; V: TRBV6-2/TRBV6-3; J: TRBJ2-5; size: .
CDR3: CASSYSDRAGPDTQYF; V: TRBV28; J: TRBJ2-3; size: few
CDR3: CSVRGVSSGANVLTF; V: TRBV29-1; J: TRBJ2-6; size: few
CDR3: CASSVGGSNQPQHF; V: TRBV9; J: TRBJ1-5; size: few
CDR3: CSVSSGTGPAGGNTIYF; V: TRBV29-1; J: TRBJ1-3; size: few
CDR3: CASSPEDKRRISGNTIYF; V: TRBV3-1; J: TRBJ1-3; size: .
CDR3: CSAHTYALGLAGDYNEQFF; V: TRBV20-1; J: TRBJ2-1; size: few
CDR3: CASSSISSASVGGNTIYF; V: TRBV7-9; J: TRBJ1-3; size: .
CDR3: CASSQSRPIFLQETQYF; V: TRBV23-1; J: TRBJ2-5; size: .
CDR3: CASSLEVFDARGDYGYTF; V: TRBV28; J: TRBJ1-2; size: few
CDR3: CASSYSNRYEQYF; V: TRBV6-2/TRBV6-3; J: TRBJ2-7; size: .
CDR3: CAISDGRPTDATFF; V: TRBV10-3; J: TRBJ1-1; size: once
CDR3: CASSLTGGVFYNEQFF; V: TRBV12-3/TRBV12-4; J: TRBJ2-1; size: many
CDR3: CASSPIAGSTDTQYF; V: TRBV28; J: TRBJ2-3; size: many
CDR3: CASSVSSYNSPLHF; V: TRBV14; J: TRBJ1-6; size: many
CDR3: CASSLVQGLDNYGYTF; V: TRBV5-1; J: TRBJ1-2; size: .
CDR3: CASSEMGQGATEAFF; V: TRBV14; J: TRBJ1-1; size: few
CDR3: CASSLVGRIQETQYF; V: TRBV7-2; J: TRBJ2-5; size: .
CDR3: CASSLGAAFYEQYF; V: TRBV12-3/TRBV12-4; J: TRBJ2-7; size: few
CDR3: CSVNRRNTEAFF; V: TRBV29-1; J: TRBJ1-1; size: .
CDR3: CASSSWGQEDHSPLHF; V: TRBV7-8; J: TRBJ1-6; size: many
CDR3: CSGGEDEQFF; V: TRBV29-1; J: TRBJ2-1; size: .
CDR3: CASSPGHSNYGYTF; V: TRBV7-4; J: TRBJ1-2; size: few
CDR3: CASSTPGDFNQPQHF; V: TRBV19; J: TRBJ1-5; size: many
CDR3: CASSVTGQNTEAFF; V: TRBV7-9; J: TRBJ1-1; size: few
CDR3: CASGLTSGGADTQYF; V: TRBV6-6; J: TRBJ2-3; size: many
CDR3: CSVWGQGDEQYF; V: TRBV29-1; J: TRBJ2-7; size: .
CDR3: CASSLVGAVWETQYF; V: TRBV5-4; J: TRBJ2-5; size: .
CDR3: CASSLLRVLGAASGAGTDTQYF; V: TRBV28; J: TRBJ2-3; size: .
CDR3: CASSLTGSATTDTQYF; V: TRBV7-6; J: TRBJ2-3; size: many
CDR3: CASSAPLAGATANTGELFF; V: TRBV7-9; J: TRBJ2-2; size: .
CDR3: CSASLQGRHEQYF; V: TRBV20-1; J: TRBJ2-7; size: .
CDR3: CASSLVRSQGPRNEQFF; V: TRBV7-9; J: TRBJ2-1; size: few
CDR3: CSASDRDTGELFF; V: TRBV20-1; J: TRBJ2-2; size: few
CDR3: CASSSSLTSPNTGELFF; V: TRBV5-5; J: TRBJ2-2; size: many
CDR3: CASAGGGSQPQHF; V: TRBV7-2; J: TRBJ1-5; size: many
CDR3: CASSPHGGGVYNEQFF; V: TRBV27; J: TRBJ2-1; size: many
CDR3: CATGQGLISSGANVLTF; V: TRBV6-6; J: TRBJ2-6; size: few
CDR3: CSVDKRGPRETQYF; V: TRBV29-1; J: TRBJ2-5; size: few
CDR3: CASSPSGGPLSPQYF; V: TRBV9; J: TRBJ2-5; size: .
CDR3: CSAVYPPAGGYRGTQYF; V: TRBV20-1; J: TRBJ2-5; size: .
CDR3: CASSPKSGAERQYEQYF; V: TRBV7-9; J: TRBJ2-7; size: many
CDR3: CSVPDSGEQFF; V: TRBV29-1; J: TRBJ2-1; size: few
CDR3: CASSFRTGYNEQFF; V: TRBV11-1; J: TRBJ2-1; size: few
CDR3: CASSQERYRDHEQYF; V: TRBV4-2; J: TRBJ2-7; size: few
CDR3: CASSEEPGETQYF; V: TRBV2; J: TRBJ2-5; size: .
CDR3: CASSPVGTSGEQYF; V: TRBV19; J: TRBJ2-7; size: .
CDR3: CASSYFPRTGDYEQYF; V: TRBV6-5; J: TRBJ2-7; size: .
CDR3: CASSEKGRNNEQFF; V: TRBV10-2; J: TRBJ2-1; size: few